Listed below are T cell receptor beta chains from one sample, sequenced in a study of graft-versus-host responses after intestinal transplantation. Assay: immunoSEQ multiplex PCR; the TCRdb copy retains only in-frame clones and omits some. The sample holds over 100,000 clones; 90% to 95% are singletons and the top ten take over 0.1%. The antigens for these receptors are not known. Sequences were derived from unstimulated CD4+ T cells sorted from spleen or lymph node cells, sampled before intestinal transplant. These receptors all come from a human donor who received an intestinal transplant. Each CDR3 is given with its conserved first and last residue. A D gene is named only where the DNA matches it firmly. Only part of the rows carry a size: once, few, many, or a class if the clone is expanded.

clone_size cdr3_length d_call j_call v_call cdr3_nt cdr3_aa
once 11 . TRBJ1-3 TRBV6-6 TGTGCCATTTATACTGGAAACACCATATATTTT CAIYTGNTIYF
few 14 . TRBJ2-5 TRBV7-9 TGTGCCAGCAGCCCCCTTAGCAGAAAAGAGACCCAGTACTTC CASSPLSRKETQYF
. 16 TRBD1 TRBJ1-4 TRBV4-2 TGTGCCAGCAGCCCCGGACAGGGTCTAGGTAATGAAAAACTGTTTTTT CASSPGQGLGNEKLFF
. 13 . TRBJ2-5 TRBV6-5 TGTGCCAGCAGTTACTCGACGGGGGAGACCCAGTACTTC CASSYSTGETQYF
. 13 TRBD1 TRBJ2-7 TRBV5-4 TGTGCCAGCAGCTTCCAGGGGGCCTACGAGCAGTACTTC CASSFQGAYEQYF
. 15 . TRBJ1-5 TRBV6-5 TGTGCCAGCAGTCTTTCCGGCCTTATCTATCAGCCCCAGCATTTT CASSLSGLIYQPQHF
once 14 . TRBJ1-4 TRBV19 TGTGCCAGTATGAGGATAGGGGGTAATGAAAAACTGTTTTTT CASMRIGGNEKLFF
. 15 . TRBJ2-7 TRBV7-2 TGTGCCAGCAGCTTAGGGGGAGGGGGCTCCTACGAGCAGTACTTC CASSLGGGGSYEQYF
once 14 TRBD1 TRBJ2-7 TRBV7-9 TGTGCCAGCAGCTTGGGGACAGGCTCCTACGAGCAGTACTTC CASSLGTGSYEQYF
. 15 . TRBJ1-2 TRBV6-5 TGTGCCAGCAGTTACTCGTACAAACGGAACTATGGCTACACCTTC CASSYSYKRNYGYTF
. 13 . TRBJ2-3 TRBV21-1 TGTGCCAGCAGCAAAAGGCGGGGAGATACGCAGTATTTT CASSKRRGDTQYF
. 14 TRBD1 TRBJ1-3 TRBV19 TGTGCCAGTAGTACGCGACAGGGGGGAAACACCATATATTTT CASSTRQGGNTIYF
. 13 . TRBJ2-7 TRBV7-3 TGTGCCAGCAGCTCCTCAGAGGGATCCGAGCAGTACTTC CASSSSEGSEQYF
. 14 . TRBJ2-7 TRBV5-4 TGTGCCAGCAGCTTGGACAGGGCCATGTACGAGCAGTACTTC CASSLDRAMYEQYF
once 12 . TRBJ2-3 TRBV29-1 TGCAGCGTTGAGGCTAGCACAGATACGCAGTATTTT CSVEASTDTQYF
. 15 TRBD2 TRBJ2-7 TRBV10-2 TGCGCCAGCAGTGAGACGGGACTAGTAGAATACGAGCAGTACTTC CASSETGLVEYEQYF
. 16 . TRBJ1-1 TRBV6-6 TGTGCCAGCAGTGTCCGGACCGGGCGGATGAACACTGAAGCTTTCTTT CASSVRTGRMNTEAFF
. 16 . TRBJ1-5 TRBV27 TGTGCCAGCAGTTTATTAAGTGGGGGCAGCAATCAGCCCCAGCATTTT CASSLLSGGSNQPQHF
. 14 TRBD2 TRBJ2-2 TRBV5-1 TGCGCCAGCAGCTTGACTAGCGGGAGCGGGGAGCTGTTTTTT CASSLTSGSGELFF
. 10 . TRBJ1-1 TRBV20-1 TGCAGTGCCGCGGGGTTCGGAGCTTTCTTT CSAAGFGAFF
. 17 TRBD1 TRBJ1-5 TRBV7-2 TGTGCCAGCAGCCATACGGACAGGTTTTATAGCAATCAGCCCCAGCATTTT CASSHTDRFYSNQPQHF
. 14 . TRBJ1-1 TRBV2 TGTGCCAGCAGCACTGGAACCCCCGGATCTGAAGCTTTCTTT CASSTGTPGSEAFF
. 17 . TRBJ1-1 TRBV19 TGTGCCAGTAGTACTCTCCTGTCCGGTCAGTCGAACACTGAAGCTTTCTTT CASSTLLSGQSNTEAFF
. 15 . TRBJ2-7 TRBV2 TGTGCCAGCAGTGGGTATACAGGCGGGACCTACGAGCAGTACTTC CASSGYTGGTYEQYF
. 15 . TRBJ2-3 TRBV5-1 TGCGCCAGCAGCTTCGGGACCGGGGCCACAGATACGCAGTATTTT CASSFGTGATDTQYF
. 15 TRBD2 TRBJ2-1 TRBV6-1 TGTGCCAGCAGTGGAGTGGGAGGGCCCCGCAATGAGCAGTTCTTC CASSGVGGPRNEQFF
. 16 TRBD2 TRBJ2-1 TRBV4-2 TGTGCCAGCAGCCAATCACTAGCGGGAGCAGGCAATGAGCAGTTCTTC CASSQSLAGAGNEQFF
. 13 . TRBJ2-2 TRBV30 TGTGCCTGGAGTACATTCGGATCCGGGGAGCTGTTTTTT CAWSTFGSGELFF
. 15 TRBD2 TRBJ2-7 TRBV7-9 TGTGCCAGCAGCTTTGTGGGGACTAACTCCTACGAGCAGTACTTC CASSFVGTNSYEQYF
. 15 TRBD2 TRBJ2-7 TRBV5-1 TGCGCCAGCAGCTTCGGGACTAGCGGTACCTACGAGCAGTACTTC CASSFGTSGTYEQYF
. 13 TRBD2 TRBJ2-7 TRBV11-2 TGTGCCAGCAGCTCGGGACTAACCTACGAGCAGTACTTC CASSSGLTYEQYF
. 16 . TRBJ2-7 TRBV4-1 TGCGCCAGCAGCAGCCAGTCCGCTACCAGGGACGACGAGCAGTACTTC CASSSQSATRDDEQYF
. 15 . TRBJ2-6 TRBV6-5 TGTGCCAGCAGTACAACAGGGAGTGGGGCCAACGTCCTGACTTTC CASSTTGSGANVLTF
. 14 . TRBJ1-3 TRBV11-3 TGTGCCAGCAGCTCCTACAGGGCGCCAAACACCATATATTTT CASSSYRAPNTIYF
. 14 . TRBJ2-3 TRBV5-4 TGTGCCAGCAGCTCGCCCAGGGGCGCAGATACGCAGTATTTT CASSSPRGADTQYF
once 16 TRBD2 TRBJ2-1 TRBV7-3 TGTGCCAGCAGCTTAGGTGGGACTAGCGGGAGGGGTGAGCAGTTCTTC CASSLGGTSGRGEQFF